The T cell receptor beta chain described here comes from a study of cytomegalovirus exposure and HLA in healthy donors. The CDR3 has 15 amino acids. Germline CDR1 is SNHLY and CDR2 is FYNNEI. The V segment lost 3 bases and the J segment 6 bases; nucleotides outside the gene matches: 7. The table came from immunoSEQ multiplex PCR; TCRdb's copy has only in-frame clones and leaves some out. This table has around 150,000 clones, 95% to 97% appearing once. This rearrangement joins TRBV2 to TRBJ2-1; 8 nucleotides agree with TRBD1. The specimen was PBMCs. This clonotype was sampled from a woman between 18 and 30 years old in good health and CMV-seronegative. CDR3 residues: CASSDGTGKSNEQFF. CDR3 nucleotide sequence: TGTGCCAGCAGTGACGGGACAGGCAAAAGCAATGAGCAGTTCTTC.